This T cell receptor beta chain was sequenced for a study of cytomegalovirus exposure and HLA in healthy donors. The study's findings and limits: The study labeled 164 TCR beta chains cytomegalovirus-associated. When analyzed later, a missense DCLRE1C variant was found to be linked to TCR beta V- and J-gene trimming. An Asian-associated ancestry cluster reportedly showed fewer N-insertions than the roughly 600-donor mean in a later analysis.

After removal of 8 bases from V and 0 bases from J, the junction contained 5 bases not matched to a gene. Germline-derived CDR1 and CDR2 are LNHDA and SQIVND (reference sequence). The CDR3 sequence is 14 residues long. PCR used 60 Vbeta primers and 13 Jbeta primers. In the original workflow: Later, an analysis found roughly 80 million unique TCR beta chains, and about 10 million of these were shared. The table came from immunoSEQ multiplex PCR; TCRdb's copy has only in-frame clones and leaves some out. Clonal size and the V and J genes are those of that table, whereas D and trimming came from the DNA. The table lists more than 75,000 clones, about 70% of them singletons, with around 6.4% in the top ten. Turning to this clone: Its target is unknown.

This chain links TRBV19 with TRBJ1-1; 8 positions match TRBD1. The sequence was collected from a woman aged 50 to 60 in good health and CMV-seropositive. Material for sequencing was PBMCs. The CDR3 here is CASRTGGMNTEAFF. The DNA for the CDR3 is TGTGCCAGTCGAACAGGGGGAATGAACACTGAAGCTTTCTTT.